The rows below give T cell receptor beta chains drawn from one sample of a study of T cell responses to AZD1222 COVID-19 vaccine. The method was immunoSEQ multiplex PCR; TCRdb's version includes in-frame clones alone and lacks a portion of them. The sample carries 95,000 to 150,000 clones, roughly 87% recorded once. The material was peripheral blood, obtained 28 days after the second AZD1222 dose. All receptors come from an adult who received the AZD1222 COVID-19 vaccine. Each CDR3 is given with its conserved first and last residue. D genes are given only for firm matches. A row's size may be missing; if present it is once, few, many or a size class.

J gene	V gene	clone size	D gene	CDR3 protein	CDR3 DNA
TRBJ2-7	TRBV7-9	-	-	CASSLVRSPSHEQYF	TGTGCCAGCAGCTTAGTTCGCAGTCCAAGCCACGAGCAGTACTTC
TRBJ1-1	TRBV2	-	-	CASNEFVNTEAFF	TGTGCCAGCAATGAGTTTGTGAACACTGAAGCTTTCTTT
TRBJ1-4	TRBV4-2	-	-	CASSQDGEKLFF	TGTGCCAGCAGCCAAGATGGTGAAAAACTGTTTTTT
TRBJ2-7	TRBV25-1	once	-	CASTWGGANGGQYF	TGTGCCAGCACTTGGGGGGGGGCTAACGGAGGGCAGTACTTC
TRBJ2-7	TRBV19	-	-	CASSIRDPQYEQYF	TGTGCCAGTAGTATAAGGGACCCTCAATACGAGCAGTACTTC
TRBJ2-3	TRBV5-6	-	TRBD2	CASSFRTSGGASTDTQYF	TGTGCCAGCAGCTTTCGGACTAGCGGGGGGGCTAGCACAGATACGCAGTATTTT
TRBJ2-1	TRBV6-5	-	TRBD1	CASSTAKYRGLEQFF	TGTGCCAGCAGCACAGCAAAATACAGGGGGCTGGAGCAGTTCTTC
TRBJ2-1	TRBV25-1	-	-	CASSRRDNEQFF	TGTGCCAGCAGCCGAAGAGACAATGAGCAGTTCTTC
TRBJ1-1	TRBV10-3	once	-	CAISLRENTEAFF	TGTGCCATCAGTCTCAGGGAGAACACTGAAGCTTTCTTT
TRBJ1-1	TRBV3-1/TRBV3-2	-	-	CASSQDGGSEAFF	TGTGCCAGCAGCCAAGATGGCGGCAGTGAAGCTTTCTTT
TRBJ1-5	TRBV6-5	-	TRBD1	CASIQTGTFNQPQHF	TGTGCCAGCATACAGACAGGGACCTTCAATCAGCCCCAGCATTTT
TRBJ1-6	TRBV7-8	-	-	CASSFGTDSPLHF	TGTGCCAGCAGCTTCGGTACGGATTCACCCCTCCACTTT
TRBJ2-4	TRBV25-1	few	-	CASSRDTAKNIQYF	TGTGCCAGCAGTAGGGACACGGCCAAAAACATTCAGTACTTC
TRBJ1-5	TRBV6-5	once	-	CASSLVRESNQPQHF	TGTGCCAGCAGTTTGGTCCGGGAGAGCAATCAGCCCCAGCATTTT
TRBJ1-2	TRBV6-5	-	-	CASSYSGPGATYGYTF	TGTGCCAGCAGTTACTCGGGGCCAGGGGCCACCTATGGCTACACCTTC
TRBJ2-2	TRBV7-2	-	-	CASSLDGASTGELFF	TGTGCCAGCAGCTTAGATGGGGCATCCACCGGGGAGCTGTTTTTT
TRBJ1-2	TRBV6-2/TRBV6-3	-	TRBD1	CASSYSSYRGLRDYGYTF	TGTGCCAGCAGTTACTCGTCCTACAGGGGCCTTCGCGACTATGGCTACACCTTC
TRBJ2-2	TRBV10-3	once	TRBD2	CAIRGLADTGELFF	TGTGCCATCAGAGGACTAGCTGACACCGGGGAGCTGTTTTTT
TRBJ2-1	TRBV7-9	-	-	CASSLARDFFGRNEQFF	TGTGCCAGCAGCTTAGCCCGGGACTTCTTCGGAAGGAATGAGCAGTTCTTC
TRBJ2-7	TRBV6-5	-	-	CASSRQTDEQYF	TGTGCCAGCAGTCGCCAGACGGACGAGCAGTACTTC
TRBJ1-3	TRBV3-1/TRBV3-2	-	-	CASSSDWGASGNTIYF	TGTGCCAGCAGCTCCGATTGGGGGGCCTCTGGAAACACCATATATTTT
TRBJ1-1	TRBV18	-	-	CASSPREGEAFF	TGTGCCAGCTCTCCCAGAGAGGGTGAAGCTTTCTTT
TRBJ2-1	TRBV15	-	-	CATSRDRGSSYNEQFF	TGTGCCACCAGCAGAGATAGGGGGAGCTCCTACAATGAGCAGTTCTTC
TRBJ2-7	TRBV6-5	-	-	CASNPGGFSSEQYF	TGTGCCAGCAACCCAGGCGGGTTCTCCTCCGAGCAGTACTTC
TRBJ2-1	TRBV3-1/TRBV3-2	-	-	CASSQGHLSYNEQFF	TGTGCCAGCAGCCAAGGCCATCTCTCCTACAATGAGCAGTTCTTC
TRBJ1-1	TRBV11-3	-	TRBD1	CASSTGTGDNTEAFF	TGTGCCAGCAGCACTGGGACAGGAGATAACACTGAAGCTTTCTTT
TRBJ1-1	TRBV6-2/TRBV6-3	-	TRBD1	CASSPDRGHTEAFF	TGTGCCAGCAGTCCCGACAGGGGGCACACTGAAGCTTTCTTT
TRBJ1-2	TRBV7-9	-	-	CASSLVFGGTFHGYTF	TGTGCCAGCAGCTTAGTCTTCGGCGGGACCTTTCATGGCTACACCTTC
TRBJ1-1	TRBV10-3	-	-	CAISDGGVNTEAFF	TGTGCCATCAGTGATGGGGGAGTGAACACTGAAGCTTTCTTT
TRBJ2-7	TRBV6-5	-	-	CASSYATPRYEQYF	TGTGCCAGCAGTTACGCCACCCCGAGGTACGAGCAGTACTTC
TRBJ2-5	TRBV19	-	-	CASSMSSAETQYF	TGTGCCAGTAGTATGAGCAGTGCAGAGACCCAGTACTTC
TRBJ2-2	TRBV18	-	-	CASSPPLEGGTGELFF	TGTGCCAGCTCACCACCGTTGGAGGGTGGTACCGGGGAGCTGTTTTTT
TRBJ1-1	TRBV10-3	-	-	CATAHGGGPNTEAFF	TGTGCCACCGCCCATGGGGGGGGTCCGAACACTGAAGCTTTCTTT
TRBJ1-2	TRBV6-2/TRBV6-3	-	-	CASSPRGPYGYTF	TGTGCCAGCAGCCCAAGGGGCCCCTATGGCTACACCTTC
TRBJ1-2	TRBV4-1	-	TRBD1	CASSQPSRGGQLNYGYTF	TGCGCCAGCAGCCAACCCTCCAGAGGGGGACAGCTTAACTATGGCTACACCTTC
TRBJ2-2	TRBV3-1/TRBV3-2	-	TRBD2	CASSPGTSGGQNTGELFF	TGTGCCAGCAGCCCCGGGACTAGCGGGGGCCAGAACACCGGGGAGCTGTTTTTT
TRBJ2-1	TRBV5-4	-	TRBD1	CASNDRAERNEQFF	TGTGCCAGCAATGACAGGGCCGAGAGGAATGAGCAGTTCTTC
TRBJ2-1	TRBV7-3	-	TRBD2	CASSLTPLAHNEQFF	TGTGCCAGCAGCTTAACCCCACTAGCGCACAATGAGCAGTTCTTC
TRBJ2-3	TRBV5-4	-	-	CASSLAGSQADTQYF	TGTGCCAGCAGCTTGGCGGGAAGTCAGGCAGATACGCAGTATTTT